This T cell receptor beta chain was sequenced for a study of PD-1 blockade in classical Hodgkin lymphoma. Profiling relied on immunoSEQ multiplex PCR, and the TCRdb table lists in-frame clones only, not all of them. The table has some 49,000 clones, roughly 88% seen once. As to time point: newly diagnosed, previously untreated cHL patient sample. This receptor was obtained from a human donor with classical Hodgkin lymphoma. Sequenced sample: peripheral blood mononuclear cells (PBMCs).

The CDR3 is CASSVGRAETQYF. The DNA of the CDR3 is TGTGCCAGCAGCGTAGGACGGGCAGAGACCCAGTACTTC. The rearrangement links TRBV9 to TRBJ2-5; no clear D gene. V lost 0 bases and J lost 4, with 7 bases in between. CDR3 length equals 13 residues. Germline V gene sequence: CDR1 SGDLS, CDR2 YYNGEE. Supplemented by reference TRBV9 and TRBJ2-5, the full variable domain reads DSGVTQTPKHLITATGQRVTLRCSPRSGDLSVYWYQQSLDQGLQFLIQYYNGEERAKGNILERFSAQQFPDLHSELNLSSLELGDSALYFCASSVGRAETQYFGPGTRLLVL.